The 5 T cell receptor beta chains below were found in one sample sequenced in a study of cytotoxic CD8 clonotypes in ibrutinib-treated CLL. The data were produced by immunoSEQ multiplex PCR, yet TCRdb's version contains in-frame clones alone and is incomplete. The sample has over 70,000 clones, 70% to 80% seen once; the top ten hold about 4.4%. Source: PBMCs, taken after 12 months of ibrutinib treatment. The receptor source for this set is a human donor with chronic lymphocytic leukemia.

Here the CDR3 DNA reads TGTGCCAGCAGTCCCACGGGGCCCACAGATACGCAGTATTTT. It codes for CASSPTGPTDTQYF. The rearrangement links TRBV6-1 to TRBJ2-3; D may match TRBD1 or TRBD2 (5 bases each). The CDR3 is 14 amino acids. CDR1 and CDR2 from the germline V gene are MNHNS and SASEGT. V lost 5 bases and J lost 2, with 11 bases in between.

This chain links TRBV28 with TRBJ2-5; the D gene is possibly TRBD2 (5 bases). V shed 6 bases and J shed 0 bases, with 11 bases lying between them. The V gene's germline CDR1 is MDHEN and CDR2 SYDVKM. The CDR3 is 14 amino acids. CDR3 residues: CASRGAGNQETQYF. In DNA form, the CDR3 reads TGTGCCAGCAGGGGCGCGGGTAACCAAGAGACCCAGTACTTC.

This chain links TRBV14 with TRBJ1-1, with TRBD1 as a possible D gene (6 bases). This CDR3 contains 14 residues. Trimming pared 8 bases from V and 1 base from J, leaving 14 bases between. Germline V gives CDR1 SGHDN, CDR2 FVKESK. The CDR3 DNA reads TGTGCCAGCGCGCGGGGGGCGCAGAACACTGAAGCTTTCTTT. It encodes CASARGAQNTEAFF.

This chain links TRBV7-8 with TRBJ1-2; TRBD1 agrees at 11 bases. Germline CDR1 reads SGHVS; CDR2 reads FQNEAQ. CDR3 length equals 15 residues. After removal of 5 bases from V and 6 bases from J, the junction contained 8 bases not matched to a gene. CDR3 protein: CASSPGQGAVDGYTF. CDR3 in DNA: TGTGCCAGCAGCCCCGGACAGGGGGCGGTGGATGGCTACACCTTC.

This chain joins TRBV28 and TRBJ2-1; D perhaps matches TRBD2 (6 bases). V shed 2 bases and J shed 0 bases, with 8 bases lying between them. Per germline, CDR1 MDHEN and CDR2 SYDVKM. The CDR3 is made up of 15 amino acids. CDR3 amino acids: CASSLGGTSYNEQFF. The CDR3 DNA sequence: TGTGCCAGCAGTTTAGGGGGGACCTCCTACAATGAGCAGTTCTTC.